The clone carrying this TCR beta chain was seen more than once but under ten times. Investigators reverse transcribed all isolated RNA, so they sequenced expressed TCRB transcripts. Sequencing used immunoSEQ multiplex PCR; TCRdb keeps in-frame clones, though not all of them. This repertoire shows 360,000 or so clones, roughly a fifth found once; its top ten account for around 0.044%. Averaging around 120 mL, one heparinised blood draw was given by each donor. This entry is derived from a study of beta chain features in type 1 diabetes. CDR1 is KGHSY, CDR2 FQNENV, per germline. V was pared by 6 bases and J by 7 bases, with 8 bases of the junction left unmatched. This CDR3 has 14 amino acids.

The TCR was taken from a woman aged 18-29 years in good health. Sequencing was done on a sample of naive CD4+ T cells from blood. The gene calls are TRBV16 and TRBJ1-5; TRBD1 matches 8 bases. As DNA, the CDR3 is TGTGCCAGCAGTCAGGACAGGGTGGGCCAGCCCCAGCATTTT. Its translation: CASSQDRVGQPQHF.